The rows below give T cell receptor beta chains drawn from one sample of a study of blood T cell repertoires in COVID-19. The method was immunoSEQ multiplex PCR; TCRdb's version includes in-frame clones alone and lacks a portion of them. The sample has over 130,000 clones; 87% are singletons. Source material: peripheral blood. These receptors were collected from a woman between 55 and 75 years old with active or convalescent COVID-19. CDR3s include the opening cysteine and the closing phenylalanine or tryptophan. Only part of the rows carry a size: once, few, many, or a class if the clone is expanded.

>NA|TRBV5-1|TRBJ2-1
CASSLSASGGRYNEQFF
>NA|TRBV19|TRBJ1-5
CASSMSGRGVQPQHF
>NA|TRBV10-3|TRBJ2-1
CAISDPGLRVNEQFF
>NA|TRBV5-1|TRBJ2-2
CASRETGGIAGELFF
>NA|TRBV19|TRBJ2-2
CASSTRENTGELFF
>NA|TRBV3-1/TRBV3-2|TRBJ1-5
CASSQEGTGNQPQHF
>NA|TRBV18|TRBJ1-2
CASSQQGGANYGYTF
>NA|TRBV4-3|TRBJ2-3
CASSQDPGTSPTTAQYF
>NA|TRBV3-1/TRBV3-2|TRBJ1-1
CASSPPDSEAFF
>once|TRBV4-3|TRBJ1-2
CASSQDWGRVEGYTF
>NA|TRBV6-5|TRBJ1-6
CASSFRDNSPLHF
>once|TRBV6-5|TRBJ1-2
CASSYSWDRAWGYTF
>NA|TRBV15|TRBJ1-3
CATSRLDRASGNTIYF
>NA|TRBV7-2|TRBJ2-1
CASSLNRGPYNEQFF
>NA|TRBV7-9|TRBJ1-2
CASSTGTSYGYTF
>NA|TRBV7-2|TRBJ2-3
CASSLGLTSGGAGTDTQYF
>NA|TRBV7-8|TRBJ1-2
CASSLRGQGVTNYGYTF
>NA|TRBV6-5|TRBJ1-1
CASNARSGGQAFF
>NA|TRBV18|TRBJ1-2
CASSPEAVESYGYTF
>NA|TRBV21-1|TRBJ1-3
CASSNPRIEAGNTIYF
>NA|TRBV4-1|TRBJ2-1
CASSPLAGSTYNEQFF
>NA|TRBV6-6|TRBJ2-5
CASSYVASGGLETQYF
>NA|TRBV11-2|TRBJ2-2
CASSPPGLENTGELFF
>NA|TRBV7-9|TRBJ1-1
CASSLGGSTEAFF
>NA|TRBV6-6|TRBJ2-7
CASSLDSPYEQYF
>NA|TRBV18|TRBJ2-1
CASSPAGLYGSEQFF
>NA|TRBV18|TRBJ1-6
CASSLNRAGDNSPLHF
>NA|TRBV3-1/TRBV3-2|TRBJ2-3
CASSQDSGSTDTQYF
>once|TRBV6-1|TRBJ1-1
CASSEQGTEAFF
>NA|TRBV2|TRBJ1-1
CASRGEWNTEAFF
>NA|TRBV28|TRBJ1-4
CASSFGGNNNEKLFF
>few|TRBV29-1|TRBJ1-2
CSVEPPFVDYGYTF
>NA|TRBV20-1|TRBJ1-2
CSASRKSNYGYTF
>NA|TRBV9|TRBJ1-4
CASSLGPAGNEKLFF
>many|TRBV6-6|TRBJ2-3
CASSYRSGESTDTQYF
>NA|TRBV29-1|TRBJ1-5
CSVGHSNQPQHF
>NA|TRBV24-1|TRBJ2-1
CATSDTGTGANEQFF
>NA|TRBV7-3|TRBJ1-1
CASSLSSGETEAFF
>NA|TRBV30|TRBJ1-2
CAWRGIDRAYGYTF
>NA|TRBV4-3|TRBJ1-3
CASSQDQGAGGNTIYF
>NA|TRBV7-9|TRBJ1-1
CASSRGHLNTEAFF
>few|TRBV19|TRBJ2-3
CASSIELAGTQDTQYF
>few|TRBV5-1|TRBJ1-2
CASSPGDRANYGYTF
>NA|TRBV2|TRBJ1-3
CASSQRDPNRNTIYF
>NA|TRBV6-6|TRBJ2-7
CASSYTPEASYEQYF
>NA|TRBV10-3|TRBJ2-3
CAISLAGDRDTQYF
>NA|TRBV15|TRBJ1-2
CATSRDQGTGGYTF
>NA|TRBV25-1|TRBJ1-3
CASKQGVSGNTIYF
>NA|TRBV7-9|TRBJ2-1
CASSLASGGKDEQFF
>NA|TRBV10-3|TRBJ1-2
CASKTQDIYGYTF
>NA|TRBV10-3|TRBJ2-5
CAISESSSGGARETQYF
>few|TRBV7-2|TRBJ1-4
CASSPTGDNEKLFF
>NA|TRBV6-5|TRBJ2-1
CASSYGQKQFF